This T cell receptor beta chain was found in a study of T cell responses to AZD1222 COVID-19 vaccine. The study, taken as a whole, reports: Spike as a whole was targeted by vaccine-associated CD4 TCRs, dominant at 160-218 and 743-854.

Data came from immunoSEQ multiplex PCR; TCRdb stores just in-frame clones and leaves some out. The sample lists 120,000 or so clones, roughly 88% occurring once. Worth noting for this clone: Its antigen is not identified.

Trimming took off 4 bases at V and 2 bases at J, with 18 bases between the two ends. This CDR3 comprises 17 residues. Looked up from germline, CDR1 is MDHEN and CDR2 is SYDVKM. This chain links TRBV28 with TRBJ2-1; a possible D gene is TRBD1 (6 bases). This sequence originates from an adult in good health. The specimen comprised peripheral blood, sampled on day 0 of MenACWY control vaccination. CDR3 DNA: TGTGCCAGCAGTTGGTATGGTCGTGGGGGCGCCTACAATGAGCAGTTCTTC. It encodes CASSWYGRGGAYNEQFF.